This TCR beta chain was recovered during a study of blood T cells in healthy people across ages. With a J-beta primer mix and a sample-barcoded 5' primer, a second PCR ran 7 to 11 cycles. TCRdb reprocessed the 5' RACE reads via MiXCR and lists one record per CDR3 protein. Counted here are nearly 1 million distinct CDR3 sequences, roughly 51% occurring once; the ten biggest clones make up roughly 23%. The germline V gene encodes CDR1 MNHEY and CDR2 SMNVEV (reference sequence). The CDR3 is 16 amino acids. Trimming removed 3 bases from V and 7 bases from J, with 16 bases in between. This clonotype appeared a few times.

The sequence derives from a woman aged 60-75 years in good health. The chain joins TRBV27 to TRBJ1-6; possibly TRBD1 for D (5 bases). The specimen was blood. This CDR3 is CASSFLPRDRNSPLHF. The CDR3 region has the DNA TGTGCCAGCAGTTTTCTCCCCCGGGACCGAAATTCACCCCTCCACTTT.